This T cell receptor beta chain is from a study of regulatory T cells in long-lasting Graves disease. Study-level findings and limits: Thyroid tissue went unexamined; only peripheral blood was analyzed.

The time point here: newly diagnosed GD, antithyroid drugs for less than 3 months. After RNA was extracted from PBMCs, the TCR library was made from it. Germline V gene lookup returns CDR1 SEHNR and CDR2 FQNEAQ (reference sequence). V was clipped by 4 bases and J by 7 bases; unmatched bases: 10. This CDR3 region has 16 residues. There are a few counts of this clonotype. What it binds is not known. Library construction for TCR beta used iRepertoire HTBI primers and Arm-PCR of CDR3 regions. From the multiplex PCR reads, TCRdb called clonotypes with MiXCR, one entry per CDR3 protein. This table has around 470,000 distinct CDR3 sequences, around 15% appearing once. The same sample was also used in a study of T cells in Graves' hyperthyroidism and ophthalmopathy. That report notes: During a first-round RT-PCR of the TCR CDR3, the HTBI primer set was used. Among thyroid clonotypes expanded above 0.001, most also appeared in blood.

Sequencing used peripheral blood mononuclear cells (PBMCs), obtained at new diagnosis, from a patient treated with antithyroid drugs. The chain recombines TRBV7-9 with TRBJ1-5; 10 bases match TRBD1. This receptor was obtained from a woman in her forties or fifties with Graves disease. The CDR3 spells CASSSAGDRGRQPQHF. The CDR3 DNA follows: TGTGCCAGCAGCTCAGCCGGGGACAGGGGACGGCAGCCCCAGCATTTT.